A selection of T cell receptor beta chains follows, all from one sample in a study of shared clonotypes between healthy human individuals. Sequenced by immunoSEQ multiplex PCR; TCRdb stores in-frame clones only, minus some. Among roughly 500,000 clones listed, about three quarters were seen once. Sequencing was carried out using PBMCs. The receptors stem from a woman aged 40-49 years in good health. Some clones in this sample may be carry-over from other donors' samples. Both conserved end residues are part of each CDR3. The order of the fields is V gene, D gene, CDR3 length, J gene, clone size, CDR3 DNA, CDR3 protein. The D gene is left open where the match is weak. Size is stated for part of the rows, as once, few or many counts, or as a class when the clone is expanded.

v_gene: TRBV2
d_gene: TRBD1
len: 14
j_gene: TRBJ2-1
abundance: -
CDR3nt: TGTGCCACTAAAAGGACAGGGTCAGTCGATGAGCAGTTCTTC
CDR3aa: CATKRTGSVDEQFF

v_gene: TRBV5-1
d_gene: -
len: 14
j_gene: TRBJ2-3
abundance: -
CDR3nt: TGCGCCAGCAGTCGGTTCAGGGAGTCCGATACGCAGTATTTT
CDR3aa: CASSRFRESDTQYF

v_gene: TRBV11-3
d_gene: TRBD1
len: 13
j_gene: TRBJ1-2
abundance: -
CDR3nt: TGTGCCAGCAGCTCGACAGGGGGAGATGGCTACACCTTC
CDR3aa: CASSSTGGDGYTF

v_gene: TRBV30
d_gene: -
len: 14
j_gene: TRBJ2-3
abundance: -
CDR3nt: TGTGCCTGCTTTTTTACCCCTCCCACAGATACGCAGTATTTT
CDR3aa: CACFFTPPTDTQYF

v_gene: TRBV4-3
d_gene: TRBD1
len: 14
j_gene: TRBJ1-2
abundance: many
CDR3nt: TGCGCCAGCAGCCCGGGACAGGGTGACTATGGCTACACCTTC
CDR3aa: CASSPGQGDYGYTF

v_gene: TRBV7-3
d_gene: -
len: 14
j_gene: TRBJ2-3
abundance: -
CDR3nt: TGTGCCAGCAGCCAGCCGGGTTACACAGATACGCAGTATTTT
CDR3aa: CASSQPGYTDTQYF

v_gene: TRBV9
d_gene: -
len: 17
j_gene: TRBJ2-2
abundance: -
CDR3nt: TGTGCCAGCAGCGTAGACGGTGGAGGGACCTTCACCGGGGAGCTGTTTTTT
CDR3aa: CASSVDGGGTFTGELFF

v_gene: TRBV6-6
d_gene: -
len: 14
j_gene: TRBJ2-2
abundance: -
CDR3nt: TGTGCCAGCAGCCAAGGGCTGGAAACCGGGGAGCTGTTTTTT
CDR3aa: CASSQGLETGELFF

v_gene: TRBV7-3
d_gene: -
len: 13
j_gene: TRBJ1-1
abundance: -
CDR3nt: TGTGCCAGCAGCTTTGGCGAGAACACTGAAGCTTTCTTT
CDR3aa: CASSFGENTEAFF

v_gene: TRBV6-1
d_gene: -
len: 10
j_gene: TRBJ1-4
abundance: -
CDR3nt: TGTGCCAGCGGATCTGAAAAACTGTTTTTT
CDR3aa: CASGSEKLFF

v_gene: TRBV11-2
d_gene: -
len: 14
j_gene: TRBJ2-7
abundance: -
CDR3nt: TGTGCCAGCAGCTTGCGAGAGGTTCTTGGCGAGCAGTACTTC
CDR3aa: CASSLREVLGEQYF

v_gene: TRBV5-1
d_gene: TRBD2
len: 20
j_gene: TRBJ2-3
abundance: -
CDR3nt: TGCGCCAGCAGCTGGATAGAAGGAGCGGGAGAAACTCAGGGCACAGATACGCAGTATTTT
CDR3aa: CASSWIEGAGETQGTDTQYF

v_gene: TRBV14
d_gene: -
len: 17
j_gene: TRBJ2-7
abundance: -
CDR3nt: TGTGCCAGCAGCCAAGAAATGGACCCTCCGTTCGCGTACGAGCAGTACTTC
CDR3aa: CASSQEMDPPFAYEQYF

v_gene: TRBV4-2
d_gene: -
len: 18
j_gene: TRBJ2-3
abundance: -
CDR3nt: TGTGCCAGCAGCCAAGATGTGGGCCTAGCCTCTAGCACAGATACGCAGTATTTT
CDR3aa: CASSQDVGLASSTDTQYF

v_gene: TRBV15
d_gene: -
len: 15
j_gene: TRBJ1-1
abundance: -
CDR3nt: TGTGCCACCAGCAGAGAAGTTGGCAGACACACTGAAGCTTTCTTT
CDR3aa: CATSREVGRHTEAFF

v_gene: TRBV5-1
d_gene: -
len: 16
j_gene: TRBJ2-5
abundance: -
CDR3nt: TGCGCCAGCAGCTTGGGTAGGGGGGGATTCCCAGAGACCCAGTACTTC
CDR3aa: CASSLGRGGFPETQYF

v_gene: TRBV19
d_gene: -
len: 13
j_gene: TRBJ2-3
abundance: many
CDR3nt: TGTGCCAGTAGTTGGACCCTCACAGATACGCAGTATTTT
CDR3aa: CASSWTLTDTQYF

v_gene: TRBV14
d_gene: -
len: 15
j_gene: TRBJ2-7
abundance: -
CDR3nt: TGTGCCAGCAGCCAAGATTCGAGGTACACCTACGAGCAGTACTTC
CDR3aa: CASSQDSRYTYEQYF

v_gene: TRBV6-6
d_gene: -
len: 13
j_gene: TRBJ1-5
abundance: few
CDR3nt: TGTGCCAGCAGCTACAATAGCAATCAGCCCCAGCATTTT
CDR3aa: CASSYNSNQPQHF

v_gene: TRBV5-6
d_gene: -
len: 16
j_gene: TRBJ1-6
abundance: -
CDR3nt: TGTGCCAGCAGCCTGAGAGGGGGCTCCTATAATTCACCCCTCCACTTT
CDR3aa: CASSLRGGSYNSPLHF

v_gene: TRBV28
d_gene: -
len: 14
j_gene: TRBJ2-1
abundance: -
CDR3nt: TGTGCCAGCAGTTTGGATAGCGGCTACAATGAGCAGTTCTTC
CDR3aa: CASSLDSGYNEQFF

v_gene: TRBV6-4
d_gene: TRBD2
len: 15
j_gene: TRBJ2-1
abundance: few
CDR3nt: TGTGCCAGCAGTGAAACTAGCGGAGGGGGTAATGAGCAGTTCTTC
CDR3aa: CASSETSGGGNEQFF

v_gene: TRBV10-3
d_gene: -
len: 14
j_gene: TRBJ2-2
abundance: many
CDR3nt: TGTGCCATCAGCCAGATCGCGAACACCGGGGAGCTGTTTTTT
CDR3aa: CAISQIANTGELFF